The 9 T cell receptor beta chains below all came from one sample that was sequenced in a study of T cell responses to AZD1222 COVID-19 vaccine (dated by TCRdb to the early 2020s). Library preparation used the immunoSEQ multiplex PCR assay. The source is immuneACCESS, and TCRdb retained only in-frame sequences with V and J called. Part of the clones is not carried over; for the studies checked, unresolved V genes explain less than half of this, and the remainder is unexplained. This sample gives around 70,000 clones in total; approximately 90% of them show up just once. 1.3% of the sample is held by the ten biggest clonotypes. The time point label of this sample denotes: about 28 days (+/-7) after the second vaccine dose. The material sequenced was peripheral blood, taken 28 days after the second AZD1222 dose. The receptors were sampled from an adult who received the AZD1222 COVID-19 vaccine.

CDR3 sequence: CASGLAKGTPHYYEQYF. DNA of the CDR3: TGTGCTAGTGGTTTGGCTAAAGGGACCCCCCACTACTACGAGCAGTACTTC. The V and J genes are TRBV12-5 and TRBJ2-7; D tentatively fits TRBD1 or TRBD2 (5 bases each). Between the trimmed V and J ends, which lost 1 base and 3 bases, there was a span of 19 bases. The CDR3 is made up of 17 amino acids. Germline values: CDR1 LGHNT, CDR2 FRNRAP.

This clone was found a few times. The chain is built from TRBV16 and TRBJ2-3; TRBD1 matches at 10 bases. Per the germline V gene, CDR1 is KGHSY and CDR2 is FQNENV. With 6 bases clipped from V and 1 base from J, the junction kept 4 bases outside the gene matches. The CDR3 covers 15 residues. The CDR3 DNA reads TGTGCCAGCAGAAGGGACAGGGGCGGCACAGATACGCAGTATTTT. Translating gives CASRRDRGGTDTQYF.

The chain is built from TRBV10-1 and TRBJ1-6; maybe TRBD1 (6 bases). Germline V gene data show CDR1 as WNHNN and CDR2 as SYGVQD (reference sequence). The CDR3 runs 15 residues. V lost 5 bases and J 5 bases, leaving 13 bases between the germline ends. CDR3 nucleotides: TGCGCCAGCAGTCCGGGACACCCAAATAATTCACCCCTCCACTTT. Translated, it gives CASSPGHPNNSPLHF.

The rearrangement uses TRBV30 and TRBJ2-3, with 9 bases that match TRBD1. The CDR3 totals 12 residues. Germline V gene data show CDR1 as GTSNPN and CDR2 as SVGIG (reference sequence). V shed 7 bases and J 6 bases; nucleotides not matched to a gene: 5. The CDR3, as DNA: TGTGCCTCACAGGGGGCTGATGATACGCAGTATTTT. Translated: CASQGADDTQYF.

The chain uses TRBV6-5 and TRBJ2-4, with D maybe TRBD1 (5 bases). V lost 7 bases and J lost 0, with 10 bases in between. This CDR3 spans 14 amino acids. The germline V gene has CDR1 MNHEY and CDR2 SVGAGI. CDR3 sequence reads: CASMTVLAKNIQYF. For the CDR3, the DNA is TGTGCCAGCATGACAGTTTTAGCCAAAAACATTCAGTACTTC.

V is TRBV7-9 and J is TRBJ1-1; unclear D gene. Germline CDR1 and CDR2: SEHNR and FQNEAQ (reference sequence). The CDR3 is 15 residues long. Trimming shortened V by 4 bases and J by 5 bases, and 17 bases separated the two germline ends. The CDR3 loop reads CASSSVQSMGTEAFF. The CDR3 region has the DNA TGTGCCAGCAGCTCGGTACAGAGCATGGGGACTGAAGCTTTCTTT.

The J gene is TRBJ2-1, the V gene TRBV9, with TRBD2 matching 9 bases. Germline V CDR1 and CDR2: SGDLS, YYNGEE. The CDR3 has 16 amino acids. J gave up 5 bases and V 0 bases, and 6 bases lay outside the gene matches. This chain's CDR3 is CASSVGSGLANNEQFF. The CDR3 DNA is TGTGCCAGCAGCGTAGGGTCCGGACTAGCGAACAATGAGCAGTTCTTC.

This clone was seen just once. The chain joins TRBV30 to TRBJ2-7; weak D call: TRBD1 (6 bases). The CDR3 length is 12 residues. The germline gives CDR1 GTSNPN, CDR2 SVGIG (reference sequence). Trimming shortened V by 5 bases and J by 2 bases, and 10 bases separated the two germline ends. The CDR3 bases are TGTGCCTGGGCAGGGGTCACCTACGAGCAGTACTTC. This sequence encodes CAWAGVTYEQYF.

This chain links TRBV19 with TRBJ1-1, with 7 bases matching TRBD1. The CDR3 is made up of 12 amino acids. CDR1 LNHDA and CDR2 SQIVND come from the germline V gene (reference sequence). V lost 6 bases to trimming and J lost 5 bases; unmatched junction nucleotides: 3. The CDR3 here is CASSPGGTEAFF. In DNA form, the CDR3 reads TGTGCCAGTAGCCCAGGGGGGACTGAAGCTTTCTTT.